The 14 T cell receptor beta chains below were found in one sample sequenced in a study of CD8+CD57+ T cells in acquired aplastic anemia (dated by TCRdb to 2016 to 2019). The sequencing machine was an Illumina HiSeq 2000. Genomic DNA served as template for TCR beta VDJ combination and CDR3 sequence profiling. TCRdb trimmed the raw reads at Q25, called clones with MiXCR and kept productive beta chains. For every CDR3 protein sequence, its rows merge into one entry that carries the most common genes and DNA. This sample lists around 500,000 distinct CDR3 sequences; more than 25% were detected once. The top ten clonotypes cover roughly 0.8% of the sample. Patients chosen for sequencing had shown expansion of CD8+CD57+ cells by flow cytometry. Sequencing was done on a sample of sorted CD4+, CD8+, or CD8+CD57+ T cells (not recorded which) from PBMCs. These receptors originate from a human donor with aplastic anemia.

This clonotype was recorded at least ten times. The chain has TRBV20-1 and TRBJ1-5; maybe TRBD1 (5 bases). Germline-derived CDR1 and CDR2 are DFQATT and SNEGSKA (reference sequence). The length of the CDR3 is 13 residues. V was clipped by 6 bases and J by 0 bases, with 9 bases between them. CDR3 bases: TGCAGTGCGAGCAGGGTTAGCAATCAGCCCCAGCATTTT. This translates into CSASRVSNQPQHF.

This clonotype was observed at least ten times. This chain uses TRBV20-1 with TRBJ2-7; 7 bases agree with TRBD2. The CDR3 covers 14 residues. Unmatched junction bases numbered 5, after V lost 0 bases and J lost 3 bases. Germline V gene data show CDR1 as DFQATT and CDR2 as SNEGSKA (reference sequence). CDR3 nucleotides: TGCAGTGCTAGAGATTCTAGCGGAGACTACGAGCAGTACTTC. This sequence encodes CSARDSSGDYEQYF.

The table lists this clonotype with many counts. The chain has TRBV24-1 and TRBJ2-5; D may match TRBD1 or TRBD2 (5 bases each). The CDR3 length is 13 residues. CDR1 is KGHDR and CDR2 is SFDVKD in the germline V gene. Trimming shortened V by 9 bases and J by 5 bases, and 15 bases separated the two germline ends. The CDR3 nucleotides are TGTGCCACCGGACGGGGCAGGCAGGAGACCCAGTACTTC. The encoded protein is CATGRGRQETQYF.

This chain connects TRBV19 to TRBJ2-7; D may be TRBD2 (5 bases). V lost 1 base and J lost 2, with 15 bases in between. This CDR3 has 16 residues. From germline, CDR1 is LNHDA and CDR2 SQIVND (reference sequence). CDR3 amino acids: CASSIGHGRETYEQYF. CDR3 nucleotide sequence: TGTGCCAGTAGTATAGGGCACGGACGGGAAACCTACGAGCAGTACTTC.

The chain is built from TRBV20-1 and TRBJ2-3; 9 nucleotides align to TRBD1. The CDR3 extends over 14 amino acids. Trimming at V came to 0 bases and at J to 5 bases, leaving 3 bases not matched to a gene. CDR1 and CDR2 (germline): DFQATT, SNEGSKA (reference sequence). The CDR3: CSAREQGAKDTQYF. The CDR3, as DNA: TGCAGTGCTAGAGAACAGGGGGCGAAAGATACGCAGTATTTT.

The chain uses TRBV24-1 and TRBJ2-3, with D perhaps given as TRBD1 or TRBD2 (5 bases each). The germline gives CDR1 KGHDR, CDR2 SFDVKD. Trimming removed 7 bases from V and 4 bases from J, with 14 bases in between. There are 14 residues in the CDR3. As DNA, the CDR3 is TGTGCCACCAGCTTTGGGACGGCTGCAGATACGCAGTATTTT. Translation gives CATSFGTAADTQYF.

In nucleotides, the CDR3 is TGCAGTGCTAGAGGACAGTTAGCCAAAAACATTCAGTACTTC. This translates into CSARGQLAKNIQYF. The gene calls are TRBV20-1 and TRBJ2-4, with D possibly being TRBD1 (5 bases). Germline CDR1 DFQATT, CDR2 SNEGSKA (reference sequence). CDR3 length: 14 amino acids. The V and J ends lost 1 base and 0 bases respectively, with 7 bases between them.

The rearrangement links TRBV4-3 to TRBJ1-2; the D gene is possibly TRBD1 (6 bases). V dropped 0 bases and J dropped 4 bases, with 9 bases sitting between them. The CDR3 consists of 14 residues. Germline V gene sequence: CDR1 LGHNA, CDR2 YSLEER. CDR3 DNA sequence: TGCGCCAGCAGCCAAGAAGACAGGCTCTATGGCTACACCTTC. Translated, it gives CASSQEDRLYGYTF.

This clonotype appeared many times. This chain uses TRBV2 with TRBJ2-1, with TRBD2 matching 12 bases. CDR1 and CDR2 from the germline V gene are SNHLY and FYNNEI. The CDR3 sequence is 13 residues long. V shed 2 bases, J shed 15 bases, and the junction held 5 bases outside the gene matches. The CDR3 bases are TGTGCCAGCAGTGAATCCTTGGGACTAGCGGGGTTCTTC. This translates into CASSESLGLAGFF.

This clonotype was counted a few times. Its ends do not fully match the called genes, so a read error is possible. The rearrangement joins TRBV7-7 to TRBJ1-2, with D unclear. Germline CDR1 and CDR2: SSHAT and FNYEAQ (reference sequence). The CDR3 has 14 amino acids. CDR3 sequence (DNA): TGTGCTAGCAGCTCAACCGGGAAGAAGTATGGCTACACCTTC. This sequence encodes CASSSTGKKYGYTF.

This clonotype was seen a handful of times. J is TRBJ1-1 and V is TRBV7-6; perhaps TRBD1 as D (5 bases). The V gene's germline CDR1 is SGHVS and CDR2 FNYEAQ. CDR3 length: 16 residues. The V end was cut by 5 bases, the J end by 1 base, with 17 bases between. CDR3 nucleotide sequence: TGTGCCAGCAGCCTACGCGGGGGACTCTCGAACACTGAAGCTTTCTTT. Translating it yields CASSLRGGLSNTEAFF.

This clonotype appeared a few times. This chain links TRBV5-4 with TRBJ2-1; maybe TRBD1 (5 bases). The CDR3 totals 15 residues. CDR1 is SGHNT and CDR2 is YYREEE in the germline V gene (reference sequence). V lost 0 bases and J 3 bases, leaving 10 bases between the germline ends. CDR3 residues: CASSLAQGNYNEQFF. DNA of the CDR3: TGTGCCAGCAGCTTGGCGCAGGGTAACTACAATGAGCAGTTCTTC.

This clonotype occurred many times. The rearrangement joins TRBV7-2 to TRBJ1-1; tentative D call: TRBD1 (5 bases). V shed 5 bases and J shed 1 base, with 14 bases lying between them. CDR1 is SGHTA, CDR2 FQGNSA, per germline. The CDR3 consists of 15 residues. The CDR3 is CASSGKGTANTEAFF. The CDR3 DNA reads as TGTGCCAGCAGCGGAAAGGGGACCGCGAACACTGAAGCTTTCTTT.

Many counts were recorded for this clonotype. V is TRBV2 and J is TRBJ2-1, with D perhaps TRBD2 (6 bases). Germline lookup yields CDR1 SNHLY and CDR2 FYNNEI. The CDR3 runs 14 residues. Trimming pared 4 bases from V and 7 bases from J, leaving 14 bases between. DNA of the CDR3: TGTGCCAGCAGTGGTCGGAGGGCTGTGAATGAGCAGTTCTTC. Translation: CASSGRRAVNEQFF.